Shown below are 21 T cell receptor beta chains from a single sample sequenced in a study of tumor and adjacent non-tumor tissue in lung cancer. A modified ARM-PCR protocol with three rounds of nested PCR amplified TCRbeta. TCRdb re-called the multiplex PCR reads with MiXCR, one entry per CDR3 protein. The sample lists some 100,000 distinct CDR3 sequences, approximately 82% occurring once. This sample's RNA came from whole unsorted tissue. The source material was lung tumor tissue. The receptors shown here come from a woman aged 60-75 years with non-small cell lung cancer.

On this clonotype itself: This may stem from a read error, because a much larger clone lies one nucleotide away. The chain links TRBV6-5 to TRBJ2-3; D remains unclear. Germline CDR1 MNHEY, CDR2 SVGAGI. The CDR3 has 11 residues. Trimming shortened V by 7 bases and J by 6 bases, and 8 bases separated the two germline ends. CDR3 loop: CASMTGDTQYF. The CDR3 nucleotides are TGTGCCAGCATGACTGGGGATACGCAGTATTTT.

This chain links TRBV11-2 with TRBJ2-7; 11 bases line up with TRBD2. The germline CDR1 and CDR2 sequences are SGHAT and FQNNGV. The CDR3 is made up of 15 amino acids. V lost 4 bases to trimming and J lost 6 bases; unmatched junction nucleotides: 8. This CDR3 reads CASSYRTSGSCEQYF. CDR3 sequence (DNA): TGTGCCAGCAGCTACAGAACTAGCGGGAGCTGCGAGCAGTACTTC.

About this clonotype: One end of the junction does not line up with germline, which may come from a read error. This sequence joins TRBV11-3 and TRBJ2-1, with a weak D call TRBD2 (6 bases). The germline gives CDR1 SGHNT, CDR2 YENEEA. CDR3 size: 15 residues. The CDR3 loop reads CASSLGGDSYYEQFF. CDR3 nucleotide sequence: TGTGCCAGCAGCTTAGGCGGGGACTCCTACTATGAGCAGTTCTTC.

Turning to this clonotype: A much larger clone lies a single base off, so this may be a read error. This chain connects TRBV29-1 to TRBJ2-5, with D possibly matching TRBD1 (6 bases). This CDR3 is 11 amino acids long. Germline values: CDR1 SQVTM, CDR2 ANQGSEA. In nucleotides, the CDR3 is TGCATCGTTGCTCAGGGGGAGACCCAGTACTTC. Protein product: CIVAQGETQYF.

As regards this clonotype: Germline and junction disagree at one end, which may indicate a read error. This chain joins TRBV20-1 and TRBJ2-6; D might be TRBD1 or TRBD2, each matching 5 bases. The length of the CDR3 is 14 residues. In germline, CDR1 is DFQATT, CDR2 SNEGSKA (reference sequence). The CDR3 is CSTRLTSGANVLTF. CDR3 coding DNA: TGTAGTACTAGATTGACCTCTGGGGCTAACGTCCTGACTTTC.

On this clonotype: A much larger clonotype is one base distant, so this may be a read error. V usage is TRBV20-1 and J usage is TRBJ1-5; D is ambiguous. With the DNA end fitting TRBJ2-3 better, the J assignment may be wrong. Looked up from germline, CDR1 is DFQATT and CDR2 is SNEGSKA (reference sequence). The CDR3 runs 13 residues. CDR3 bases: TGCAGTGCTGCACCTATCGGCAATCAGCCCCAGTATTTT. It specifies CSAAPIGNQPQYF.

The V call is TRBV10-2, the J call TRBJ2-5, with D possibly matching TRBD2 (6 bases). The V and J ends lost 9 bases and 5 bases respectively, with 19 bases between them. Germline CDR1 WSHSY, CDR2 SAAADI. The CDR3 spans 14 residues. The CDR3 region is CASNTRGAGETQYF. The CDR3 nucleotides are TGCGCCAGTAATACAAGGGGCGCGGGGGAGACCCAGTACTTC.

Worth noting for this clonotype: At one end, the junction sequence differs from germline, possibly due to a read error. This chain uses TRBV4-3 with TRBJ2-3; D possibly matches TRBD1 or TRBD2 (5 bases each). This CDR3 spans 14 amino acids. Germline-derived CDR1 and CDR2 are LGHNA and YSLEER. CDR3 sequence reads: CVSSHIRGPDTQYF. CDR3 DNA sequence: TGCGTCAGCAGCCATATTAGGGGACCAGATACGCAGTATTTT.

This clonotype occurred a few times. The CDR3, as DNA: TGCAGTGCTAGACCGGTCAATGCGCTGTTCTTC. The encoded protein is CSARPVNALFF. The V and J genes are TRBV20-1 and TRBJ2-1; the D is unclear. Trimming took 2 bases from V and 15 from J, leaving 14 bases between them. The CDR3 has 11 residues. Germline V gives CDR1 DFQATT, CDR2 SNEGSKA (reference sequence).

Points on this clonotype: Its ends do not fully match the called genes, so a read error is possible. The chain uses TRBV11-2 and TRBJ2-2, with a weak D call TRBD2 (6 bases). CDR1 SGHAT and CDR2 FQNNGV come from the germline V gene. The CDR3 has 14 residues. In DNA, the CDR3 is TGTGCCAGCACCCTCCGACTAGTTTGCCGGGAGTTGTTTTTT. Residues: CASTLRLVCRELFF.

This clonotype has only a few counts. This may be a read error: a much more frequent sequence differs by one nucleotide. The chain is built from TRBV4-2 and TRBJ2-1, with 12 bases identical to TRBD2. CDR1 LGHNA and CDR2 YNFKEQ come from the germline V gene. This CDR3 contains 17 residues. CDR3 loop: CPSSPIDRLAGAPEQFF. DNA for the CDR3: TGTCCCAGCAGCCCTATTGATAGACTAGCGGGAGCCCCTGAGCAGTTCTTC.

Details on this clonotype: Lacking the conserved final phenylalanine or tryptophan, this CDR3 likely reflects a read error. The chain combines TRBV11-2 with TRBJ2-3; D is unclear. The CDR3 sequence is 13 residues long. From germline, CDR1 is SGHAT and CDR2 FQNNGV. The DNA of the CDR3 is TGTGCCAGTAGCTTAGAACCAGGAAATACGCAGTATTTA. This translates into CASSLEPGNTQYL.

This clonotype was picked up a small number of times. The chain recombines TRBV28 with TRBJ1-5; D perhaps matches TRBD1 (5 bases). V lost 3 bases, J lost 2 bases, and 17 bases lay in between. CDR1 and CDR2 from the germline V gene are MDHEN and SYDVKM. The CDR3 extends over 17 amino acids. This CDR3 reads CASSFRSRGGGNQPQHF. CDR3 nucleotide sequence: TGTGCCAGCAGTTTCAGATCTAGGGGAGGAGGCAATCAGCCCCAGCATTTT.

This rearrangement joins TRBV20-1 to TRBJ1-6, with 8 bases aligning to TRBD1. The junction had 11 bases not matched to a gene; V was cut back by 6 bases and J by 7 bases. There are 15 residues in the CDR3. Germline V gives CDR1 DFQATT, CDR2 SNEGSKA (reference sequence). This chain's CDR3 is CSAWSGGIENSPLHF. The CDR3 DNA reads as TGCAGTGCGTGGTCAGGGGGCATAGAAAATTCACCCCTCCACTTT.

Concerning this clonotype: One base away lies a much larger clone, so this may be a sequencing read error. V is TRBV5-4 and J is TRBJ2-1; D perhaps matches TRBD2 (6 bases). The CDR3 is 17 residues long. Germline CDR1 SGHNT, CDR2 YYREEE (reference sequence). The germline V and J ends were trimmed by 3 bases and 10 bases, with 26 bases remaining between them. CDR3 in amino acids: CASSSRRGAGCIGEQFF. CDR3 sequence (DNA): TGTGCCAGCAGCTCGAGAAGGGGCGCGGGATGTATTGGAGAGCAGTTCTTC.

The V call is TRBV5-4, the J call TRBJ2-2; perhaps TRBD1 as D (5 bases). The CDR3 is made up of 14 amino acids. Per the germline V gene, CDR1 is SGHNT and CDR2 is YYREEE (reference sequence). CDR3 DNA sequence: TGTACCTGCAGCTCAGGGCAGGACACCGGGGAGCTGTTTTTT. Translated: CTCSSGQDTGELFF.

This clonotype occurred once. Given the absence of the conserved phenylalanine or tryptophan at the CDR3 end, a read error is likely. The chain recombines TRBV11-2 with TRBJ1-5; D is undetermined. The germline gives CDR1 SGHAT, CDR2 FQNNGV. The CDR3 extends over 13 amino acids. The CDR3 region is CASSLEYNRPQHL. The CDR3 DNA sequence: TGTGCCAGCAGCTTAGAGTATAATCGGCCCCAGCATTTA.

To note about this clonotype: It may be a read error: a sequence one base away is much more abundant. This sequence joins TRBV10-3 and TRBJ2-1; 9 nucleotides match TRBD1. This CDR3 is built from 14 residues. V trimming: 2 bases; J trimming: 12 bases; junction bases outside the gene matches: 8. Per germline, CDR1 ENHRY and CDR2 SYGVKD. CDR3 residues: CAISEDGQGRGQFF. The CDR3 DNA is TGTGCCATCAGTGAGGATGGACAGGGGCGGGGGCAGTTCTTC.

As regards this clonotype: This may be a read error, as it is one base from a much larger clone. This chain joins TRBV6-7 and TRBJ2-5, with 7 bases aligning to TRBD2. TRBV6-7 is marked as an open reading frame, function uncertain. The CDR3 is made up of 15 amino acids. CDR3 amino acids: CASSGWEGSEESQYF. For the CDR3, the DNA is TGTGCCAGCAGTGGGTGGGAGGGATCCGAAGAGAGCCAGTACTTC.

Regarding this clonotype: At one end, the junction sequence differs from germline, possibly due to a read error. The chain recombines TRBV29-1 with TRBJ1-4, with D hard to call. This CDR3 has 13 residues. Germline assignment: CDR1 SQVTM and CDR2 ANQGSEA. In nucleotides, the CDR3 is TGCATCGTTTTGCAGGCAACTAATGAAAAACTGGTTTTT. It encodes CIVLQATNEKLVF.

This clonotype was detected many times. The chain uses TRBV20-1 and TRBJ2-5; D tentatively reads TRBD1 or TRBD2 (5 bases each). Looked up from germline, CDR1 is DFQATT and CDR2 is SNEGSKA (reference sequence). The CDR3 extends over 12 amino acids. V dropped 1 base and J dropped 5 bases, with 8 bases sitting between them. Here the CDR3 reads CSARVGVETQYF. DNA for the CDR3: TGCAGTGCTAGAGTGGGGGTCGAGACCCAGTACTTC.